What follows are 2 T cell receptor beta chains derived from one specimen sequenced in a study of blood T cells in healthy people across ages. Primers used in a second PCR of roughly 6 to 11 cycles were a sample-barcoded 5' primer and a J-beta primer mix. TCRdb recomputed calls from the 5' RACE reads with MiXCR, one row per CDR3 protein. The table includes 1,500,000 or so distinct CDR3 sequences, roughly two fifths detected once. Sequences were obtained from blood. The receptors derive from a woman under 30 in good health.

The chain links TRBV27 to TRBJ1-5; D is unclear. There are 18 residues in the CDR3. The germline gives CDR1 MNHEY, CDR2 SMNVEV (reference sequence). V was shortened by 0 bases and J by 1 base, with 16 bases between the two germline ends. CDR3 sequence reads: CASSLSGMEGLSNQPQHF. The CDR3, as DNA: TGTGCCAGCAGTTTATCCGGCATGGAGGGTCTCAGCAATCAGCCCCAGCATTTT.

This clonotype was observed at least ten times. The chain employs TRBV7-2 and TRBJ2-7; D is unresolved. Germline values: CDR1 SGHTA, CDR2 FQGNSA. The CDR3 runs 12 residues. Trimming pared 3 bases from V and 3 bases from J, leaving 6 bases between. The CDR3: CASSLRNYEQYF. Written as DNA, the CDR3 is TGTGCCAGCAGCTTGCGGAACTACGAGCAGTACTTC.